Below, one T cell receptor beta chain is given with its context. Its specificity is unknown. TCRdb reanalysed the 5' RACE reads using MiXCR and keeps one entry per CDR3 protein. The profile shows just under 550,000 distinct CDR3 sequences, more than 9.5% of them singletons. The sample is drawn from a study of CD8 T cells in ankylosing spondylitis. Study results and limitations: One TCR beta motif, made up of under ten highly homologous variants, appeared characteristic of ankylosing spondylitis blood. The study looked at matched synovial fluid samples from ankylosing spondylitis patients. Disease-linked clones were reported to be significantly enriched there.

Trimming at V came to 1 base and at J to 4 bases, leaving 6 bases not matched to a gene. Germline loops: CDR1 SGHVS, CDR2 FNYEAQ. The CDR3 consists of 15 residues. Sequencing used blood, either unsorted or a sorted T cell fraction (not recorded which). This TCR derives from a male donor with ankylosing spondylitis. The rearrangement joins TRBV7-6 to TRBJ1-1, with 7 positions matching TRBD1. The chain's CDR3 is CASSLVRGSGTEAFF. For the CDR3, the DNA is TGTGCCAGCAGCTTAGTCAGGGGGTCGGGCACTGAAGCTTTCTTT.